The next 26 T cell receptor beta chains were all read from a single sample in a study of blood T cell repertoires in COVID-19. TCRdb's copy holds only in-frame clones and misses some; the assay was immunoSEQ multiplex PCR. The table records a few hundred thousand clones, roughly 86% of them present only once. The source material was peripheral blood. The source of these receptors is a woman in her 30s with COVID-19, enrolled during active disease.

The V gene is TRBV28, the J gene TRBJ1-2; 7 bases line up with TRBD1. The CDR3 has 12 residues. Germline CDR1 reads MDHEN; CDR2 reads SYDVKM. Germline trimming cut 7 bases from V and 5 bases from J; bases unmatched to any gene: 4. The CDR3 DNA reads TGTGCCAGCATGGGGACAGCTTATGGCTACACCTTC. This sequence encodes CASMGTAYGYTF.

V is TRBV5-4 and J is TRBJ1-4; 11 nucleotides agree with TRBD1. The CDR3 sequence is 17 residues long. Germline V CDR1 and CDR2: SGHNT, YYREEE (reference sequence). J gave up 0 bases and V 1 base, and 2 bases lay outside the gene matches. CDR3 sequence (DNA): TGTGCCAGCAGCTTGAAGGGACAGGGGGCAACTAATGAAAAACTGTTTTTT. It is translated as CASSLKGQGATNEKLFF.

The chain is built from TRBV29-1 and TRBJ1-2; 10 nucleotides align to TRBD1. Germline V lookup: CDR1 SQVTM, CDR2 ANQGSEA. V shed 4 bases and J 9 bases; nucleotides not matched to a gene: 11. The CDR3 runs 14 residues. For the CDR3, the DNA is TGCAGCGTTGCGTACCGGGACAGGGGTTTAAGCTACACCTTC. This encodes CSVAYRDRGLSYTF.

V and J are TRBV6-2 or TRBV6-3 and TRBJ1-5; 7 bases map to TRBD1. The CDR3 has 14 residues. With 2 bases clipped from V and 2 bases from J, the junction kept 0 bases outside the gene matches. The germline V gene has CDR1 MNHEY and CDR2 SVGEGT. The CDR3, as DNA: TGTGCCAGCAGTTACACAGGGGGCAATCAGCCCCAGCATTTT. This encodes CASSYTGGNQPQHF.

The gene calls are TRBV2 and TRBJ2-4; weak D call: TRBD1 (6 bases). Germline assignment: CDR1 SNHLY and CDR2 FYNNEI. This CDR3 is built from 15 residues. Trimming removed 7 bases at V and 0 bases at J, with 13 bases between. In DNA, the CDR3 is TGTGCCAGCAACAGGGAATTCCTAGCCAAAAACATTCAGTACTTC. Translated, it gives CASNREFLAKNIQYF.

Here the CDR3 DNA reads TGTGCCAGCTCACCACGGCAGAACGATGCTTTCTTT. Translation gives CASSPRQNDAFF. The chain links TRBV18 to TRBJ1-1; no clear D gene. CDR3 size: 12 residues. Trimming pared 1 base from V and 11 bases from J, leaving 11 bases between. Germline V lookup: CDR1 KGHSH, CDR2 LQKENI.

This chain joins TRBV18 and TRBJ1-5, with TRBD1 matching over 7 bases. V shed 6 bases and J 4 bases; nucleotides not matched to a gene: 9. CDR3 size: 15 residues. CDR1 is KGHSH and CDR2 is LQKENI in the germline V gene. CDR3 coding DNA: TGTGCCAGCTCTTCTCGGACAGGACCTAATCAGCCCCAGCATTTT. This gives the protein CASSSRTGPNQPQHF.

The genes are TRBV7-9 and TRBJ1-1, with 8 bases fitting TRBD1. V was clipped by 4 bases and J by 0 bases; unmatched bases: 13. CDR1 and CDR2 from the germline V gene are SEHNR and FQNEAQ (reference sequence). The CDR3 length is 18 residues. The CDR3 DNA reads as TGTGCCAGCAGCTCCGCCGGGACAGGTCGAGAGGTGAACACTGAAGCTTTCTTT. It specifies CASSSAGTGREVNTEAFF. The whole variable domain, filled in from reference TRBV7-9 and TRBJ1-1, reads DTGVSQNPRHKITKRGQNVTFRCDPISEHNRLYWYRQTLGQGPEFLTYFQNEAQLEKSRLLSDRFSAERPKGSFSTLEIQRTEQGDSAMYLCASSSAGTGREVNTEAFFGQGTRLTVV.

The chain couples TRBV6-5 to TRBJ2-4, with D possibly matching TRBD1 (6 bases). Trimming took off 6 bases at V and 4 bases at J, with 7 bases between the two ends. From germline, CDR1 is MNHEY and CDR2 SVGAGI. There are 12 residues in the CDR3. The CDR3, as DNA: TGTGCCAGCAGGGACAGTAAAAACATTCAGTACTTC. Its protein is CASRDSKNIQYF.

This clone occurred a few times. The chain has TRBV27 and TRBJ1-2; a weak D match, TRBD1 (6 bases). V was pared by 6 bases and J by 1 base, with 12 bases between. Per germline, CDR1 MNHEY and CDR2 SMNVEV (reference sequence). This CDR3 spans 14 amino acids. The CDR3 nucleotides read TGTGCCAGCAGCCATTCAGGGGTTAACTATGGCTACACCTTC. This sequence encodes CASSHSGVNYGYTF.

Here the CDR3 reads CASSFRDTYYEQYV. CDR3 DNA: TGTGCCAGCAGCTTCCGGGACACCTACTACGAGCAGTACGTC. V gene TRBV11-2 combines with J gene TRBJ2-7; weak D call: TRBD1 (6 bases). Germline V lookup: CDR1 SGHAT, CDR2 FQNNGV. The CDR3 is 14 residues long. The V and J ends lost 3 bases and 3 bases respectively, with 12 bases between them.

V is TRBV7-3 and J is TRBJ1-6, with D unclear. Germline CDR1 SGHTA, CDR2 FQGTGA. The ends were cut back, 0 bases at V and 9 bases at J, with 9 bases in the middle. This CDR3 is 14 amino acids long. CDR3 amino acids: CASSLTYGGSPLHF. The CDR3 bases are TGTGCCAGCAGCTTAACGTATGGCGGTTCACCCCTCCACTTT.

V gene TRBV6-5 combines with J gene TRBJ1-1, with 7 bases matching TRBD1. The CDR3 has 14 residues. V gave up 0 bases and J gave up 6 bases; unmatched junction bases: 4. Germline V CDR1 and CDR2: MNHEY, SVGAGI. The CDR3 loop reads CASSYSGQGAEAFF. CDR3 sequence (DNA): TGTGCCAGCAGTTACTCGGGTCAGGGGGCTGAAGCTTTCTTT.

The V and J genes are TRBV10-3 and TRBJ1-2; TRBD1 agrees at 11 bases. Germline assignment: CDR1 ENHRY and CDR2 SYGVKD. The trim removed 4 bases at V and 2 bases at J, leaving 3 bases unmatched. CDR3 size: 15 residues. CDR3 in amino acids: CAISGRDRGNYGYTF. CDR3 bases: TGTGCCATCAGTGGGCGGGACAGGGGGAACTATGGCTACACCTTC.

J is TRBJ2-3 and V is TRBV13, with 8 bases lining up with TRBD2. The V segment lost 5 bases and the J segment 3 bases; nucleotides outside the gene matches: 7. Germline V gives CDR1 PRHDT, CDR2 FYEKMQ (reference sequence). The CDR3 length is 15 residues. The CDR3 bases are TGTGCCAGCAGCCCACCGGGGGGGCCGACAGATACGCAGTATTTT. Translated: CASSPPGGPTDTQYF.

This sequence joins TRBV28 and TRBJ2-7; TRBD2 agrees at 10 bases. This CDR3 comprises 14 residues. From germline, CDR1 is MDHEN and CDR2 SYDVKM. J was trimmed by 4 bases and V by 8 bases; bases with no gene match: 8. The CDR3 DNA reads as TGTGCCAGCGGCTCTAGCGGGGGAAATTACGAGCAGTACGTC. It encodes CASGSSGGNYEQYV.

The chain carries TRBV5-1 and TRBJ2-3; 13 bases agree with TRBD2. Trimming cost V 4 bases and J 5 bases; bases outside gene matches: 10. This CDR3 has 17 amino acids. The germline CDR1 and CDR2 sequences are SGHRS and YFSETQ. The CDR3 bases are TGCGCCAGCAGCGCCGGACTAGCGGGGGACTCCGGAGATACGCAGTATTTT. This sequence encodes CASSAGLAGDSGDTQYF. The entire variable domain, with the rest obtained from reference TRBV5-1 and TRBJ2-3, is as follows: KAGVTQTPRYLIKTRGQQVTLSCSPISGHRSVSWYQQTPGQGLQFLFEYFSETQRNKGNFPGRFSGRQFSNSRSEMNVSTLELGDSALYLCASSAGLAGDSGDTQYFGPGTRLTVL.

J is TRBJ1-2 and V is TRBV7-8; no clear D gene. With 1 base removed from V and 3 bases from J, the gap between germline ends came to 9 bases. The CDR3 runs 14 residues. CDR1 is SGHVS, CDR2 FQNEAQ, per germline. The CDR3 reads CASSLERGYYGYTF. CDR3 DNA: TGTGCCAGCAGCTTAGAACGCGGGTACTATGGCTACACCTTC.

The chain links TRBV7-9 to TRBJ2-2; 9 nucleotides align to TRBD1. Germline V gene sequence: CDR1 SEHNR, CDR2 FQNEAQ (reference sequence). The trim removed 5 bases at V and 6 bases at J, leaving 4 bases unmatched. The CDR3 consists of 14 residues. CDR3 amino acids: CASSGRDRAGELFF. CDR3 DNA: TGTGCCAGCAGCGGCCGGGACAGGGCCGGGGAGCTGTTTTTT.

The V call is TRBV6-1, the J call TRBJ1-2; TRBD1 is a possible D gene (6 bases). The CDR3 consists of 15 residues. Trimming took 2 bases from V and 4 from J, leaving 14 bases between them. The germline V gene encodes CDR1 MNHNS and CDR2 SASEGT. CDR3 bases: TGTGCCAGCAGTGAACTGCAGGGGCGAGGCTATGGCTACACCTTC. This encodes CASSELQGRGYGYTF.

The chain uses TRBV5-1 and TRBJ1-4; D gene unclear. Germline V gene data show CDR1 as SGHRS and CDR2 as YFSETQ. There are 14 residues in the CDR3. V was cut by 3 bases and J by 6 bases, with 12 bases left in between. Written as DNA, the CDR3 is TGCGCCAGCAGCTCAGGATACATGGATGAAAAACTGTTTTTT. Amino acids: CASSSGYMDEKLFF.

V is TRBV7-2 and J is TRBJ2-2; a weak D match, TRBD1 (6 bases). The CDR3 is 13 residues long. Per the germline V gene, CDR1 is SGHTA and CDR2 is FQGNSA. V gave up 6 bases and J gave up 4 bases, with 9 bases separating them. CDR3 in DNA: TGTGCCAGCAGACTACAGGGCACCGGGGAGCTGTTTTTT. The encoded protein is CASRLQGTGELFF.

The chain has TRBV11-3 and TRBJ2-5; tentatively, D is TRBD1 (6 bases). Deletions cut 5 bases from V and 3 bases from J, with 13 bases between. Germline CDR1 and CDR2: SGHNT and YENEEA. This CDR3 comprises 14 residues. The CDR3, as DNA: TGTGCCAGCAGCCTCCCAGGGGCAGAAGAGACCCAGTACTTC. Protein: CASSLPGAEETQYF.

For the CDR3, the DNA is TGTGCCTGGAGTGTACCGGTTTATGGCTACACCTTC. Protein product: CAWSVPVYGYTF. The chain couples TRBV30 to TRBJ1-2, with D unresolved. The ends were cut back, 0 bases at V and 5 bases at J, with 7 bases in the middle. CDR1 and CDR2 from the germline V gene are GTSNPN and SVGIG (reference sequence). The CDR3 runs to 12 residues.

The rearrangement uses TRBV6-5 and TRBJ1-1, with TRBD1 as a possible D gene (5 bases). Trimming removed 1 base from V and 4 bases from J, with 10 bases in between. The germline CDR1 and CDR2 sequences are MNHEY and SVGAGI. This CDR3 has 14 amino acids. CDR3 protein: CASSYFGGGTEAFF. The CDR3 DNA follows: TGTGCCAGCAGTTACTTCGGGGGTGGCACTGAAGCTTTCTTT.

The chain has TRBV27 and TRBJ2-7; maybe TRBD1 (6 bases). Per germline, CDR1 MNHEY and CDR2 SMNVEV (reference sequence). V lost 5 bases, J lost 5 bases, and 10 bases lay in between. The CDR3 runs 12 residues. DNA of the CDR3: TGTGCCAGCAGTAACAGGGATCACGAGCAGTACTTC. It codes for CASSNRDHEQYF.